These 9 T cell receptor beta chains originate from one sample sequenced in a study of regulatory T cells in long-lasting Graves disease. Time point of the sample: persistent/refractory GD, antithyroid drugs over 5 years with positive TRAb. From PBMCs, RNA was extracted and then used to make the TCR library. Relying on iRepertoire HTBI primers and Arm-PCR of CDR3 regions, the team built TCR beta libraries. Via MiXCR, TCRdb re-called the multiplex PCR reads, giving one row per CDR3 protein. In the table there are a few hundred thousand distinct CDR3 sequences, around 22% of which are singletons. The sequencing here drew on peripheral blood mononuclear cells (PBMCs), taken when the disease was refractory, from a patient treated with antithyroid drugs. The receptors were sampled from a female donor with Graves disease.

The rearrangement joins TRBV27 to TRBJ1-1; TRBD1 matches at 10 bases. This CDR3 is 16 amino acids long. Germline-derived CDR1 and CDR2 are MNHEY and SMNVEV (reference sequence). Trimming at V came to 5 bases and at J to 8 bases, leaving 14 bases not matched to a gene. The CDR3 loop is CASSPWVGQGTTEAFF. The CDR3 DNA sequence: TGTGCCAGCAGTCCCTGGGTGGGACAGGGGACCACCGAAGCTTTCTTT.

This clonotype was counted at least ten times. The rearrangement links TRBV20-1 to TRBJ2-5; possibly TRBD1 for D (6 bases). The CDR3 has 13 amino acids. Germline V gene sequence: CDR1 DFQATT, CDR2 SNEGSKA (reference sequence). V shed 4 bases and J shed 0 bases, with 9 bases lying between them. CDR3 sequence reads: CSANDRYQETQYF. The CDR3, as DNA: TGCAGTGCTAACGACAGGTACCAAGAGACCCAGTACTTC.

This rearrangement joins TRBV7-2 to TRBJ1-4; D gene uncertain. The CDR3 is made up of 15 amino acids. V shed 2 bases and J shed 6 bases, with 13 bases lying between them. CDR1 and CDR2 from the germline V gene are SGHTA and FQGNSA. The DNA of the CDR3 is TGTGCCAGCAGCTTATGGAATGTAGCGGATGAAAAACTGTTTTTT. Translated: CASSLWNVADEKLFF.

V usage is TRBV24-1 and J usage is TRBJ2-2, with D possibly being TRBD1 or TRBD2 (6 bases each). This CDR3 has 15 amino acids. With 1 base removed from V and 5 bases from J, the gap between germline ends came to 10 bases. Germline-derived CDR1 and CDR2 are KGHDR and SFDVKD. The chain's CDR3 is CATSDFGGLTGELFF. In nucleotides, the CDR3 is TGTGCCACCAGTGATTTCGGGGGCTTAACCGGGGAGCTGTTTTTT.

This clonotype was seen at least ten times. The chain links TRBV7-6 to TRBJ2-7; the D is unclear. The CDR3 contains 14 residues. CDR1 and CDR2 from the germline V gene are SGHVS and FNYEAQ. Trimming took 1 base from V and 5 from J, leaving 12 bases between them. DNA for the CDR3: TGTGCCAGCAGCTTAGGTGTGGTTCCCAACGAGCAGTACTTC. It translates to CASSLGVVPNEQYF.

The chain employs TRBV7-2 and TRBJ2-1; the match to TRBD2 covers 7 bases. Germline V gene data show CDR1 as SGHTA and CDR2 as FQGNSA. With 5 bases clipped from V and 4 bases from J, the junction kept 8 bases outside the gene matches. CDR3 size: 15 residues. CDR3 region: CASSRTGSGYNEQFF. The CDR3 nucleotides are TGTGCCAGCAGCCGTACGGGTAGCGGGTACAATGAGCAGTTCTTC.

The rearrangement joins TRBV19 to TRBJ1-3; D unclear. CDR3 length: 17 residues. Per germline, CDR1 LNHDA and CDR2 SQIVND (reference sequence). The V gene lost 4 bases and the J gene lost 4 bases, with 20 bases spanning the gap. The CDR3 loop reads CASSTSRVLKRGNTIYF. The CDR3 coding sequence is TGTGCCAGTAGTACCTCCCGGGTCCTCAAGAGGGGAAACACCATATATTTT.

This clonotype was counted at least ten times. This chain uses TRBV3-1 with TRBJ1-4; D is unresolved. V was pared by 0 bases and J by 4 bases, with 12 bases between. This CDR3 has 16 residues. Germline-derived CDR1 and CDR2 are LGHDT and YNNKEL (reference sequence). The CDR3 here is CASSQEVRTSNEKLFF. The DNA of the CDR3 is TGTGCCAGCAGCCAAGAAGTTCGGACCAGTAATGAAAAACTGTTTTTT.

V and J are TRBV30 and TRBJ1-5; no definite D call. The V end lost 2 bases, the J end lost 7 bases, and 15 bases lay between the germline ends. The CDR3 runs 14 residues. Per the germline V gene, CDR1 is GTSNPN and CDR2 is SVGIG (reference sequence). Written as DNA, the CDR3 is TGTGCCTGGAGTCGAGGTGCCCAAAGGCAGCCCCAGCATTTT. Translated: CAWSRGAQRQPQHF. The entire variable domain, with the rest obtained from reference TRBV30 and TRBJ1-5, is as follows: SQTIHQWPATLVQPVGSPLSLECTVEGTSNPNLYWYRQAAGRGLQLLFYSVGIGQISSEVPQNLSASRPQDRQFILSSKKLLLSDSGFYLCAWSRGAQRQPQHFGDGTRLSIL.